The 22 T cell receptor beta chains presented below share a single source sample, sequenced in a study of early T cells in non-severe SARS-CoV-2 infection. Via MiXCR, TCRdb re-called the 5' RACE reads, giving one row per CDR3 protein. Seen here are around 81,000 distinct CDR3 sequences, 11% to 15% observed once, and the top ten hold approximately 10%. The sample was whole blood. The receptors come from an adult who was a healthcare worker with PCR-confirmed SARS-CoV-2 infection or an uninfected control (not recorded which).

The chain recombines TRBV9 with TRBJ1-2; D is ambiguous. Trimming left V 1 base short and J 4 bases short, with 8 bases between. CDR3 length equals 13 residues. The germline V gene has CDR1 SGDLS and CDR2 YYNGEE. The CDR3 DNA reads TGTGCCAGCAGCGTATCCGCCACCTATGGCTACACCTTC. Its protein is CASSVSATYGYTF.

This clonotype was seen only a few times. This chain links TRBV7-2 with TRBJ2-1; 8 bases align to TRBD1. V was clipped by 5 bases and J by 7 bases; unmatched bases: 10. Per the germline V gene, CDR1 is SGHTA and CDR2 is FQGNSA. This CDR3 is 15 amino acids long. CDR3 sequence (DNA): TGTGCCAGCAGCCCTCGGACAGGGAAAAGGAATGAGCAGTTCTTC. Its protein is CASSPRTGKRNEQFF.

The genes are TRBV20-1 and TRBJ1-2; no clear D. With 0 bases removed from V and 4 bases from J, the gap between germline ends came to 12 bases. The germline CDR1 and CDR2 sequences are DFQATT and SNEGSKA (reference sequence). This CDR3 comprises 14 residues. The CDR3 region is CSAREFPPGYGYTF. The CDR3 DNA reads as TGCAGTGCTAGAGAATTCCCCCCCGGCTATGGCTACACCTTC.

A few counts support this clonotype. The rearrangement uses TRBV24-1 and TRBJ2-3; D is ambiguous. CDR3 size: 13 residues. V lost 4 bases and J lost 1, with 5 bases in between. The germline gives CDR1 KGHDR, CDR2 SFDVKD. CDR3 nucleotide sequence: TGTGCCACCAGTGACCTCCGCACAGATACGCAGTATTTT. Encoded protein: CATSDLRTDTQYF.

The chain recombines TRBV29-1 with TRBJ2-3, with a tentative D call TRBD1 (5 bases). This CDR3 has 13 amino acids. Trimming stripped 5 bases from V and 1 base from J, with 10 bases between. Germline CDR1 SQVTM, CDR2 ANQGSEA. The DNA of the CDR3 is TGCAGCGTTCCCTCGACAGGCACAGATACGCAGTATTTT. As protein: CSVPSTGTDTQYF.

The chain joins TRBV10-3 to TRBJ2-1; 8 bases match TRBD2. Trimming removed 5 bases from V and 8 bases from J; junction bases left unmatched: 8. Germline values: CDR1 ENHRY, CDR2 SYGVKD. CDR3 length: 14 amino acids. CDR3 nucleotide sequence: TGTGCCATCAGTTCGGGACTAGGTGCGTATGAGCAGTTCTTC. Translated, it gives CAISSGLGAYEQFF.

This clonotype was detected a few times. The J gene is TRBJ1-1, the V gene TRBV28; 8 bases are shared with TRBD1. The CDR3 totals 14 residues. J lost 5 bases, V lost 6 bases, and 8 bases had no gene match. The germline V gene encodes CDR1 MDHEN and CDR2 SYDVKM. The CDR3 is CASRERTGRTEAFF. The CDR3 coding sequence is TGTGCCAGCAGGGAGAGGACAGGGCGAACTGAAGCTTTCTTT. The full variable domain, rest sourced from reference TRBV28 and TRBJ1-1, is DVKVTQSSRYLVKRTGEKVFLECVQDMDHENMFWYRQDPGLGLRLIYFSYDVKMKEKGDIPEGYSVSREKKERFSLILESASTNQTSMYLCASRERTGRTEAFFGQGTRLTVV.

This clonotype came up a few times. This sequence joins TRBV7-2 and TRBJ1-1; D call uncertain. Per the germline V gene, CDR1 is SGHTA and CDR2 is FQGNSA. V lost 5 bases and J 10 bases, leaving 20 bases between the germline ends. CDR3 length equals 14 residues. The CDR3 bases are TGTGCCAGCAGCGCCAGAACTAGTTACTGGGGAGCTTTCTTT. Residues: CASSARTSYWGAFF.

This clonotype showed up just a few times. The chain is built from TRBV6-1 and TRBJ2-3; D unresolved. Germline-derived CDR1 and CDR2 are MNHNS and SASEGT. This CDR3 is built from 13 residues. V gave up 6 bases and J gave up 6 bases, with 13 bases separating them. The CDR3 DNA reads TGTGCCAGCAGAGGAAAAGGAGCTGATACGCAGTATTTT. Translating it yields CASRGKGADTQYF.

This clonotype was observed a handful of times. The V call is TRBV2, the J call TRBJ2-3; perhaps TRBD2 as D (6 bases). V dropped 5 bases and J dropped 1 base, with 19 bases sitting between them. Germline V gene lookup returns CDR1 SNHLY and CDR2 FYNNEI. This CDR3 has 17 amino acids. CDR3 in DNA: TGTGCCAGCAGTCCCCGCCGGGGGACCGTTCGCACAGATACGCAGTATTTT. The encoded protein is CASSPRRGTVRTDTQYF.

There are many counts of this clonotype. The chain recombines TRBV6-5 with TRBJ1-2; 7 bases match TRBD1. The CDR3 runs to 12 residues. J gave up 5 bases and V 7 bases, and 4 bases lay outside the gene matches. Germline V gives CDR1 MNHEY, CDR2 SVGAGI. The CDR3 coding sequence is TGTGCCAGCACTCGACAGGGATATGGCTACACCTTC. Translated: CASTRQGYGYTF.

V is TRBV16 and J is TRBJ1-2; a possible D gene is TRBD1 (6 bases). Trimming cost V 2 bases and J 5 bases, with 12 bases left between them. The CDR3 is 14 residues long. The germline gives CDR1 KGHSY, CDR2 FQNENV. The chain's CDR3 is CASSQPTGYYGYTF. CDR3 DNA sequence: TGTGCCAGCAGCCAACCGACAGGCTATTATGGCTACACCTTC.

This chain connects TRBV12-3 or TRBV12-4 to TRBJ2-3, with D perhaps matching TRBD2 (6 bases). The CDR3 is made up of 13 amino acids. The V end lost 1 base, the J end lost 11 bases, and 13 bases lay between the germline ends. The CDR3 nucleotides read TGTGCCAGCAGTTTAGTCGACACCGGGGGGCAGTATTTT. As protein: CASSLVDTGGQYF.

There are a few counts of this clonotype. This sequence joins TRBV19 and TRBJ1-4, with D possibly being TRBD1 (5 bases). The V end was cut by 4 bases, the J end by 12 bases, with 18 bases between. Germline values: CDR1 LNHDA, CDR2 SQIVND (reference sequence). The CDR3 has 14 residues. The CDR3 nucleotides are TGTGCCAGTAGTACTCAAATCGGGACTGTGGAACTGTTTTTT. Its translation: CASSTQIGTVELFF.

In this sample, this clonotype turned up many times. The V call is TRBV5-4, the J call TRBJ1-6, with unresolved D. The germline gives CDR1 SGHNT, CDR2 YYREEE (reference sequence). The V and J ends lost 3 bases and 2 bases respectively, with 6 bases between them. The CDR3 runs to 14 residues. The CDR3 nucleotides are TGTGCCAGCAGCTCCGAGGCCTATAATTCACCCCTCCACTTT. This translates into CASSSEAYNSPLHF.

This chain connects TRBV9 to TRBJ1-3; D may be TRBD1 (5 bases). CDR1 and CDR2 from the germline V gene are SGDLS and YYNGEE. The CDR3 loop spans 15 amino acids. Between the trimmed V and J ends, which lost 0 bases and 0 bases, there was a span of 7 bases. The CDR3 protein is CASSVGGISGNTIYF. CDR3 sequence (DNA): TGTGCCAGCAGCGTAGGGGGCATCTCTGGAAACACCATATATTTT.

This clonotype has only a few counts. The genes are TRBV27 and TRBJ1-2; TRBD1 aligns across 7 bases. This CDR3 spans 13 amino acids. Germline V gene lookup returns CDR1 MNHEY and CDR2 SMNVEV (reference sequence). J lost 6 bases, V lost 6 bases, and 7 bases had no gene match. The CDR3, as DNA: TGTGCCAGCAGCCACAGGGGCGCGAATGGCTACACCTTC. Translated, it gives CASSHRGANGYTF.

This clonotype is a singleton in its sample. The CDR3 DNA reads as TGTGCCAGCAGAGAGACAGCGGGGGGGCTTTACAATGAGCAGTTCTTC. Translation: CASRETAGGLYNEQFF. This rearrangement joins TRBV28 to TRBJ2-1; 10 bases are shared with TRBD2. V was clipped by 6 bases and J by 4 bases; unmatched bases: 9. CDR3 size: 16 residues. Germline loops: CDR1 MDHEN, CDR2 SYDVKM.

This sequence joins TRBV28 and TRBJ2-2; D call uncertain. The V gene lost 10 bases and the J gene lost 4 bases, with 4 bases spanning the gap. Germline loops: CDR1 MDHEN, CDR2 SYDVKM. There are 10 residues in the CDR3. CDR3 residues: CATSTGELFF. For the CDR3, the DNA is TGTGCCACCAGCACCGGGGAGCTGTTTTTT.

This clonotype turned up a few times. The chain recombines TRBV2 with TRBJ2-1; a possible D gene is TRBD1 (6 bases). Trimming stripped 4 bases from V and 0 bases from J, with 7 bases between. Germline values: CDR1 SNHLY, CDR2 FYNNEI. The CDR3 length is 14 residues. In DNA form, the CDR3 reads TGTGCCAGCAGTGGGACAGTCTCCTACAATGAGCAGTTCTTC. Translating it yields CASSGTVSYNEQFF. Combining the CDR3 with reference TRBV2 and TRBJ2-1 gives the whole variable domain EPEVTQTPSHQVTQMGQEVILRCVPISNHLYFYWYRQILGQKVEFLVSFYNNEISEKSEIFDDQFSVERPDGSNFTLKIRSTKLEDSAMYFCASSGTVSYNEQFFGPGTRLTVL.

This clonotype has just a few counts. J is TRBJ1-2 and V is TRBV28, with D hard to call. The length of the CDR3 is 12 residues. Trimming took off 6 bases at V and 2 bases at J, with 7 bases between the two ends. Germline CDR1 MDHEN, CDR2 SYDVKM. This chain's CDR3 is CASRISNYGYTF. In nucleotides, the CDR3 is TGTGCCAGCAGAATTTCCAACTATGGCTACACCTTC.

The genes are TRBV3-1 and TRBJ1-2; tentative D call: TRBD1 (6 bases). CDR1 and CDR2 from the germline V gene are LGHDT and YNNKEL (reference sequence). The CDR3 loop spans 11 amino acids. The V end was cut by 4 bases, the J end by 7 bases, with 7 bases between. Here the CDR3 reads CASSRRGGYTF. The CDR3 DNA is TGTGCCAGCAGCCGCAGGGGTGGCTACACCTTC.